This is a list of T cell receptor beta chains from one sample in a study of T cell changes during pregnancy in multiple sclerosis. Data came from immunoSEQ multiplex PCR; TCRdb stores just in-frame clones and leaves some out. The data contain approximately 79,000 clones, over 85% of them singletons. The sample was peripheral blood, taken in the second trimester of pregnancy. Source of these receptors: a female donor in good health, enrolled as a control in a pregnancy study. The conserved cysteine and the conserved F or W are not part of the CDR3 here.

TRBV12-2	TRBJ1-3	ASRPDSPYSGNTIY
TRBV30	TRBJ1-1	AWSKNTEAF
TRBV2	TRBJ1-1	ASNDGGGSTEAF
TRBV27	TRBJ1-6	ASSFTGAALH
TRBV18	TRBJ1-2	ASSPGIQNNYGYT
TRBV5-5	TRBJ1-6	ASSLTVVAYNSPLH
TRBV27	TRBJ2-5	ASSLGAGGLETQY
TRBV7-2	TRBJ1-3	ASTQPEGAGNTIY
TRBV7-2	TRBJ1-2	ASSSRQGPIYGYT
TRBV9	TRBJ2-1	ASSTHLRRLAGVISYNEQF
TRBV30	TRBJ2-3	AWSRLAGGTDTQY
TRBV11-3	TRBJ2-7	ASSYRYEQY
TRBV30	TRBJ1-3	AWSPIGGGNTIY
TRBV13	TRBJ2-3	ASSLGAGQPADTQY
TRBV30	TRBJ2-7	AWSWLAGREQY
TRBV9	TRBJ1-1	ASSPVNTEAF
TRBV5-5	TRBJ1-1	ASSGGQRPIEAF
TRBV6-5	TRBJ2-7	ASSYVGLGNLNEQY
TRBV6-5	TRBJ2-5	ASRTGQETQY
TRBV30	TRBJ1-1	AWSVREGYTEAF
TRBV7-6	TRBJ2-3	ASSQSGVPTDTQY
TRBV30	TRBJ1-2	AWMEAGRVYGYT
TRBV4-1	TRBJ2-7	ASSFDRGRGEQY
TRBV4-3	TRBJ2-1	ASSQGGSSYNEQF
TRBV7-9	TRBJ2-3	AGLQGGTDTQY
TRBV6-5	TRBJ2-3	ASSTRGGRPDTQY
TRBV5-4	TRBJ2-2	ASSATSRSIPGELF
TRBV19	TRBJ2-5	ASSGASGGTQETQY
TRBV11-3	TRBJ2-2	ASSSGLAGLNTGELF
TRBV4-2	TRBJ2-3	ASSQESAGSSTDTQY
TRBV6-4	TRBJ2-2	ASKKAGVNTGELF
TRBV4-1	TRBJ2-5	ASSRQGANLNSQETQY
TRBV6-1	TRBJ1-1	ASSDPGGDTEAF
TRBV18	TRBJ1-1	ASSPAGVYMNTEAF
TRBV5-4	TRBJ1-5	ASSLLGANQPQH
TRBV27	TRBJ1-5	ASSPGFGQGSQPQH
TRBV19	TRBJ1-2	ASSIGGQGYGYT
TRBV2	TRBJ2-5	ASRRTGAVPQETQY
TRBV13	TRBJ2-3	ASSSLTGGANGDTQY
TRBV4-3	TRBJ2-5	ASSQDAITETQY
TRBV7-2	TRBJ1-2	ASSLDGTALYGYT
TRBV10-3	TRBJ1-1	AIRGTGATEAF
TRBV11-2	TRBJ2-1	ASSSALAVGSYNEQF
TRBV6-4	TRBJ2-1	ASSDSPSSGGAFEQF
TRBV19	TRBJ1-2	ASSTWTGTILFYGYT
TRBV25-1	TRBJ2-2	ASSDPGMAGELF
TRBV10-3	TRBJ2-2	AISEADRAYTGELF
TRBV6-5	TRBJ2-1	ASSYGLARNEQF
TRBV27	TRBJ1-1	ASSLYQAEAF
TRBV6-6	TRBJ1-1	ASKTTGFGNTEAF
TRBV7-2	TRBJ1-5	ASSLGRQAAQPQH
TRBV5-1	TRBJ2-7	ASSPGLAGAYEQY
TRBV7-2	TRBJ1-5	ASSLTGGNQPQH
TRBV19	TRBJ1-2	ASSTWDRGNYGYT
TRBV7-3	TRBJ2-5	ASSYNGGIQETQY